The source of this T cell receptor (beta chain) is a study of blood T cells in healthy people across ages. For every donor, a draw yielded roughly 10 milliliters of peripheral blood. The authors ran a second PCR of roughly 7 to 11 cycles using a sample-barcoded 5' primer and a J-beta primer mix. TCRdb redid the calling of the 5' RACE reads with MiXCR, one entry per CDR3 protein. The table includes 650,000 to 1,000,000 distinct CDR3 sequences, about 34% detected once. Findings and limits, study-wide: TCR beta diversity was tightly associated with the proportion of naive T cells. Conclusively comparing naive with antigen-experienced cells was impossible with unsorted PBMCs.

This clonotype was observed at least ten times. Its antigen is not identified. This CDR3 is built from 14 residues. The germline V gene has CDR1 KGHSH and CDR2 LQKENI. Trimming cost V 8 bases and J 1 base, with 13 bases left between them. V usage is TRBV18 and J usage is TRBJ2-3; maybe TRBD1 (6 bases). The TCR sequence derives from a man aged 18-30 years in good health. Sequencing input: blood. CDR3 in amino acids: CASSPQGRTDTQYF. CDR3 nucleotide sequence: TGTGCCAGCAGTCCCCAGGGGCGCACAGATACGCAGTATTTT.